The entry below describes one TCR beta chain. The record originates from a study of blood T cell repertoires in COVID-19. Germline CDR1 reads SGHTA; CDR2 reads FQGTGA. CDR3 length: 14 amino acids. V lost 0 bases to trimming and J lost 2 bases, with 5 bases between them. This table comes from immunoSEQ multiplex PCR, and its TCRdb copy is limited to in-frame clones, with some not included. This sample has 35,000 to 45,000 clones; about 88% occur once, and the top ten carry 2% to 2.5%. This chain connects TRBV7-3 to TRBJ2-1, with unresolved D. Sequences were obtained from peripheral blood. This TCR derives from a human donor in a cohort sampled during active COVID-19. This CDR3 is CASSLTATYNEQFF. The DNA of the CDR3 is TGTGCCAGCAGCTTAACAGCCACCTACAATGAGCAGTTCTTC.